This TCR beta chain was documented in a study of blood T cells in healthy people across ages. Across the whole study: About one barcoded TCR beta cDNA was captured per two T cells. Study results and limitations: TCR beta diversity, measured per million T cells, fell in a roughly linear way with age. TCR beta diversity was tightly associated with the proportion of naive T cells.

This clonotype was seen repeatedly, ten times or more. Its antigen is as yet unknown. The authors ran a second PCR of about 6 to 11 cycles using a sample-barcoded 5' primer and a J-beta primer mix. TCRdb analysed the 5' RACE reads with MiXCR anew, one entry per CDR3 protein. The sample includes over 600,000 distinct CDR3 sequences, more than 35% of them seen just once. Peripheral blood samples of roughly 9.8 milliliters were drawn from each donor. The specimen was blood. This receptor was obtained from an older man in good health.

CDR3 coding DNA: TGCAGTGCTAGAGCGGCGGGAGATTCGGATACGCAGTATTTT. This translates into CSARAAGDSDTQYF. The chain links TRBV20-1 to TRBJ2-3, with 7 bases identical to TRBD2. J was trimmed by 6 bases and V by 1 base; bases with no gene match: 7. The CDR3 has 14 amino acids. In germline, CDR1 is DFQATT, CDR2 SNEGSKA (reference sequence).